These T cell receptor beta chains were read from a single sample in a study of blood T cell repertoires in COVID-19. Generated by immunoSEQ multiplex PCR, the TCRdb table keeps only in-frame clones and is missing some. The sample lists some 340,000 clones, roughly 85% occurring once. Sequenced material: peripheral blood. The receptor set was obtained from a woman between 18 and 29 years old with acute or convalescent COVID-19. Each CDR3 is given with its conserved first and last residue. A D gene is named only where the DNA matches it firmly. Clone size is shown for a subset of rows, as once, few, many or a class of expanded clone.

v_gene	abundance	j_gene	d_gene	CDR3aa	CDR3nt
TRBV4-1	many	TRBJ1-2	NA	CASSQGGGTSYGYTF	TGCGCCAGCAGCCAAGGCGGGGGGACGTCCTATGGCTACACCTTC
TRBV6-5	NA	TRBJ2-7	TRBD2	CASRLAGGPTYEQYF	TGTGCCAGCAGGTTAGCGGGAGGCCCTACCTACGAGCAGTACTTC
TRBV29-1	NA	TRBJ1-2	TRBD1	CSVETGQGAFYGYTF	TGCAGCGTTGAGACGGGACAGGGGGCTTTCTATGGCTACACCTTC
TRBV11-2	NA	TRBJ2-1	TRBD2	CASRTTLASGGPKDNEQFF	TGTGCCAGCAGGACCACACTAGCTAGCGGGGGGCCGAAGGACAATGAGCAGTTCTTC
TRBV6-5	NA	TRBJ2-3	TRBD1	CASRRQGADTQYF	TGTGCCAGCAGACGACAGGGGGCAGATACGCAGTATTTT
TRBV27	NA	TRBJ2-7	NA	CASSSLPLSYEQYF	TGTGCCAGCAGTTCGCTGCCCCTATCCTACGAGCAGTACTTC
TRBV7-9	NA	TRBJ2-1	TRBD2	CASSRAAGRAPNEQFF	TGTGCCAGCAGCCGGGCAGCAGGGAGGGCCCCGAATGAGCAGTTCTTC
TRBV4-1	NA	TRBJ2-1	NA	CASSQLHEQFF	TGCGCCAGCAGCCAACTTCATGAGCAGTTCTTC
TRBV2	NA	TRBJ2-4	TRBD1	CASLVGMDRGRVDIQYF	TGTGCCAGCTTAGTAGGGATGGACAGGGGTAGGGTAGACATTCAGTACTTC
TRBV5-4	once	TRBJ1-1	TRBD1	CASSLRTGVNTEAFF	TGTGCCAGCAGCTTGCGGACAGGGGTGAACACTGAAGCTTTCTTT
TRBV30	once	TRBJ1-2	NA	CACPRVRGYTF	TGTGCCTGTCCCAGGGTACGGGGCTACACCTTC
TRBV29-1	NA	TRBJ1-2	NA	CSPGRRGNYGYTF	TGCAGCCCCGGTCGGCGGGGGAACTATGGCTACACCTTC
TRBV6-5	few	TRBJ2-3	TRBD2	CASSRTSGGRDTQYF	TGTGCCAGCAGTCGGACTAGCGGGGGGAGAGATACGCAGTATTTT
TRBV4-2	NA	TRBJ1-1	TRBD1	CASSQGTGVAFF	TGTGCCAGCAGCCAAGGGACAGGGGTAGCTTTCTTT
TRBV9	NA	TRBJ2-5	NA	CASSVASGSQETQYF	TGTGCCAGCAGCGTAGCTTCAGGGTCCCAAGAGACCCAGTACTTC
TRBV19	NA	TRBJ1-1	TRBD1	CASSINSPMQGAGHTEAFF	TGTGCCAGTAGTATAAACTCCCCTATGCAGGGGGCCGGGCACACTGAAGCTTTCTTT
TRBV7-2	NA	TRBJ1-1	NA	CASGVGPDREAFF	TGTGCCAGCGGCGTGGGCCCCGACAGGGAAGCTTTCTTT
TRBV7-3	NA	TRBJ2-3	NA	CASSSSSSTDTQYF	TGTGCCAGCAGCTCCTCGTCTAGCACAGATACGCAGTATTTT
TRBV5-4	NA	TRBJ2-2	NA	CASSLGGGLPGELFF	TGTGCCAGCAGCTTGGGTGGCGGGCTCCCCGGGGAGCTGTTTTTT
TRBV9	NA	TRBJ2-4	NA	CASSAGLAKNIQYF	TGTGCCAGCAGCGCCGGACTAGCCAAAAACATTCAGTACTTC
TRBV21-1	NA	TRBJ1-3	NA	CASSKALQGGGNTIYF	TGTGCCAGCAGCAAAGCCTTACAGGGGGGTGGAAACACCATATATTTT
TRBV7-9	few	TRBJ1-1	NA	CASSYPGGGDTEAFF	TGTGCCAGCAGCTACCCCGGGGGGGGCGACACTGAAGCTTTCTTT
TRBV19	NA	TRBJ2-7	TRBD2	CASSLAGGRVEQYF	TGTGCCAGTAGTCTTGCGGGAGGGCGGGTCGAGCAGTACTTC
TRBV6-6	few	TRBJ2-7	TRBD1	CASSYSGQGPYEQYF	TGTGCCAGCAGTTACTCGGGACAGGGGCCCTACGAGCAGTACTTC
TRBV5-5	NA	TRBJ1-2	NA	CASSTTETNYGYTF	TGTGCCAGCAGCACCACAGAGACAAACTATGGCTACACCTTC
TRBV27	NA	TRBJ1-2	TRBD1	CASSFHPGGNGYTF	TGTGCCAGCAGTTTCCACCCAGGGGGCAATGGCTACACCTTC
TRBV5-5	NA	TRBJ1-2	NA	CASSLAGAPGANYGYTF	TGTGCCAGCAGCTTGGCAGGGGCACCCGGGGCTAACTATGGCTACACCTTC
TRBV6-5	few	TRBJ2-7	NA	CASHPWATRSYEQYF	TGTGCCAGCCACCCATGGGCCACCAGGTCATACGAGCAGTACTTC
TRBV5-6	NA	TRBJ2-1	NA	CASSFGGSYNEQFF	TGTGCCAGCAGCTTCGGGGGCTCCTACAATGAGCAGTTCTTC
TRBV2	NA	TRBJ2-7	TRBD2	CASSPGTRTLEQYF	TGTGCCAGCAGCCCCGGGACTAGAACTCTCGAGCAGTACTTC
TRBV5-1	few	TRBJ1-2	NA	CASSLGTTNYGYTF	TGCGCCAGCAGCTTGGGGACAACTAACTATGGCTACACCTTC
TRBV19	once	TRBJ1-2	NA	CASSPGDPYGYTF	TGTGCCAGTAGTCCGGGAGACCCCTATGGCTACACCTTC
TRBV7-2	once	TRBJ1-2	NA	CASTNRAGDRYGYTF	TGTGCCAGCACTAATCGGGCAGGGGACCGATATGGCTACACCTTC
TRBV10-3	NA	TRBJ2-3	NA	CAISEGVGTDTQYF	TGTGCCATCAGTGAAGGGGTGGGTACAGATACGCAGTATTTT
TRBV29-1	few	TRBJ1-5	NA	CSVVAPNQPQHF	TGCAGCGTTGTGGCCCCGAATCAGCCCCAGCATTTT
TRBV5-6	NA	TRBJ2-3	TRBD1	CASSSGQGTDTQYF	TGTGCCAGCAGCTCGGGACAGGGGACGGATACGCAGTATTTT
TRBV7-3	NA	TRBJ2-2	NA	CASSLASAGELFF	TGTGCCAGCAGTTTAGCGAGTGCCGGGGAGCTGTTTTTT
TRBV4-2	NA	TRBJ2-7	NA	CASSPRQGGGYEQYF	TGTGCCAGCAGCCCGCGACAGGGAGGAGGGTACGAGCAGTACTTC
TRBV10-1	NA	TRBJ1-6	TRBD1	CASSEGQGHSPLHF	TGCGCCAGCAGTGAGGGACAGGGCCATTCACCCCTCCACTTT
TRBV6-1	NA	TRBJ1-1	NA	CASSEDREAPEAFF	TGTGCCAGCAGTGAAGACAGGGAAGCGCCTGAAGCTTTCTTT
TRBV29-1	NA	TRBJ1-1	NA	CSVVGQNLNTEAFF	TGCAGCGTGGTAGGACAGAATCTGAACACTGAAGCTTTCTTT
TRBV19	NA	TRBJ2-7	TRBD2	CASSIGYGLAGDEQYF	TGTGCCAGTAGTATAGGGTACGGACTAGCGGGGGACGAGCAGTACTTC